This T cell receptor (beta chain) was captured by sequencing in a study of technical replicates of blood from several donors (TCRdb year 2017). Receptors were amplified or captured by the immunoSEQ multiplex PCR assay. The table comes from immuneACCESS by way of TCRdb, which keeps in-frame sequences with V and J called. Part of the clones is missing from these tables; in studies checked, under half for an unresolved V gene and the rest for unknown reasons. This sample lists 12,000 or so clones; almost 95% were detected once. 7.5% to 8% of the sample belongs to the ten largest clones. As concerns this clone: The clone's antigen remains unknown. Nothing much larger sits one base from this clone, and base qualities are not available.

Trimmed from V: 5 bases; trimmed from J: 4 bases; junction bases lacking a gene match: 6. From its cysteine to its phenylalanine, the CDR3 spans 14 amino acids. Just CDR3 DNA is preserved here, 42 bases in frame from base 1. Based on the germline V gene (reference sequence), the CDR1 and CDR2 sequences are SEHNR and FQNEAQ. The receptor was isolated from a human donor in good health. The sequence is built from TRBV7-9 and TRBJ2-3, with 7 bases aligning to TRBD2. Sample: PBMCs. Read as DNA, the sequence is TGTGCCAGCAGCGCCCGGGGAGGGGCAGATACGCAGTATTTT. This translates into CASSARGGADTQYF.